This T cell receptor beta chain was sequenced during a study of cytomegalovirus exposure and HLA in healthy donors. Findings and caveats of the study: Evidence from a later analysis indicated that most CMV-associated TCR beta chains looked HLA-restricted. Within an earlier analysis, most TCR beta V segments proved productive either about 90% or about 30% of the time. Across donors, sequencing depth was assumed by presence/absence analyses to be roughly uniform. Sequencing probably produced one cluster of sequence variants that were highly shared.

13 Jbeta primers and 60 Vbeta primers were used for the PCR. Sequencing was performed with immunoSEQ multiplex PCR; in TCRdb, only in-frame clones are kept and a portion is missing. The sample has about 170,000 clones; 76% are singletons. On this clone itself: Its antigen is still unknown.

V lost 1 base and J 11 bases, leaving 14 bases between the germline ends. CDR1 GTSNPN and CDR2 SVGIG come from the germline V gene (reference sequence). This CDR3 is 12 amino acids long. The source of this sequence is a female donor in good health and CMV-seronegative. The material sequenced was PBMCs. V is TRBV30 and J is TRBJ2-5; perhaps TRBD1 as D (6 bases). The DNA for the CDR3 is TGTGCCTGGAGTGCAGGGGTGGCGAGTCAGTACTTC. Translation: CAWSAGVASQYF.